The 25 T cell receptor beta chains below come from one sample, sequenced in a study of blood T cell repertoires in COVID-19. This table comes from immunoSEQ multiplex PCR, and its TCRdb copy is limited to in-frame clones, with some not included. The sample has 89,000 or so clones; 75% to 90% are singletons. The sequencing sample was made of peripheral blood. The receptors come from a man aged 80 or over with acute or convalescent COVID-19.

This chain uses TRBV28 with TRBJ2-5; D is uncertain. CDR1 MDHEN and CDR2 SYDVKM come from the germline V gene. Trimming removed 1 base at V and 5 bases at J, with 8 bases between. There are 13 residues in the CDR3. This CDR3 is CASSLSGGETQYF. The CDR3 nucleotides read TGTGCCAGCAGTTTATCGGGTGGGGAGACCCAGTACTTC.

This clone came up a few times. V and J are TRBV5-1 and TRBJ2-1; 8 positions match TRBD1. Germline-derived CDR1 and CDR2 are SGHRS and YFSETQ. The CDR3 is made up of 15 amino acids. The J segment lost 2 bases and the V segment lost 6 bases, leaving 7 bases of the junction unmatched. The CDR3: CASTETGETYNEQFF. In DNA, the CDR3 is TGCGCCAGCACCGAGACAGGGGAGACCTACAATGAGCAGTTCTTC.

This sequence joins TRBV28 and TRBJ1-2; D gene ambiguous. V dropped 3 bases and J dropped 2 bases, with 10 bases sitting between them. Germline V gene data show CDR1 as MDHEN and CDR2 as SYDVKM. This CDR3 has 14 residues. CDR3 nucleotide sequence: TGTGCCAGCAGTTTGACATTGCCGAACTATGGCTACACCTTC. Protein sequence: CASSLTLPNYGYTF.

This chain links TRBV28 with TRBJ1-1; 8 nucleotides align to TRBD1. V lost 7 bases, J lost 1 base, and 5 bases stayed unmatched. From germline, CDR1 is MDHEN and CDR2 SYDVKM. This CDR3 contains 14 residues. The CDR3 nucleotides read TGTGCCAGCAAAGGTGGGACAGGGAACACTGAAGCTTTCTTT. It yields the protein CASKGGTGNTEAFF.

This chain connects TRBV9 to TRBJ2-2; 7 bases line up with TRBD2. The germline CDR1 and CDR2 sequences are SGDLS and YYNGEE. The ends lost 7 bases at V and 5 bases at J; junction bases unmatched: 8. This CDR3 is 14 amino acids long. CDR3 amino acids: CASGGLEGTGELFF. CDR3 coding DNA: TGTGCCAGCGGAGGACTAGAGGGGACCGGGGAGCTGTTTTTT. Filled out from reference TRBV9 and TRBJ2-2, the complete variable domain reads DSGVTQTPKHLITATGQRVTLRCSPRSGDLSVYWYQQSLDQGLQFLIQYYNGEERAKGNILERFSAQQFPDLHSELNLSSLELGDSALYFCASGGLEGTGELFFGEGSRLTVL.

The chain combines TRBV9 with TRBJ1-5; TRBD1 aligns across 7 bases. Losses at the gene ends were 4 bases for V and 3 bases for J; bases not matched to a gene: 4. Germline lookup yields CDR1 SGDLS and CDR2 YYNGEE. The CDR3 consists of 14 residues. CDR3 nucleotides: TGTGCCAGCAGCTCAGGGGGGAACAATCAGCCCCAGCATTTT. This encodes CASSSGGNNQPQHF.

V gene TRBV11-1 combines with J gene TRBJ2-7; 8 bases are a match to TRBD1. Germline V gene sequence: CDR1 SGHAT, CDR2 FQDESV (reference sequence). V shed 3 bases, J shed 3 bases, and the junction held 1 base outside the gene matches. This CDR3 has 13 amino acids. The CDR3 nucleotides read TGTGCCAGCAGCTTTGGGACAGGCTACGAGCAGTACTTC. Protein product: CASSFGTGYEQYF.

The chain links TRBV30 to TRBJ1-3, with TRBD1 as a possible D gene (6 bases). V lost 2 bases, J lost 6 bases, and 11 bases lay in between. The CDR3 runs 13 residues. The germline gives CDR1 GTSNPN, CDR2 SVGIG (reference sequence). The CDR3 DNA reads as TGTGCCTGGAGTAGGACAGCGCCAAACACCATATATTTT. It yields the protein CAWSRTAPNTIYF.

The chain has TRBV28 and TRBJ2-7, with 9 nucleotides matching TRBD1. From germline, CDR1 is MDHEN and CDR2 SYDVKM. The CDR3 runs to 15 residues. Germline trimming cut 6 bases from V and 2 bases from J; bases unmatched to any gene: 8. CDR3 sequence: CASRTDRGTTYEQYF. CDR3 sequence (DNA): TGTGCCAGCAGGACTGACAGGGGGACGACCTACGAGCAGTACTTC.

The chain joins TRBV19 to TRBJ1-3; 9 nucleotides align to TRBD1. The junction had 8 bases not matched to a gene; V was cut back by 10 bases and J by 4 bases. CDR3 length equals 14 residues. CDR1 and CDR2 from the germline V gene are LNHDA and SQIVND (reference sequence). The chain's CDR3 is CATRTGAFGNTIYF. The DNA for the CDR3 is TGTGCCACCCGGACAGGGGCTTTCGGAAACACCATATATTTT.

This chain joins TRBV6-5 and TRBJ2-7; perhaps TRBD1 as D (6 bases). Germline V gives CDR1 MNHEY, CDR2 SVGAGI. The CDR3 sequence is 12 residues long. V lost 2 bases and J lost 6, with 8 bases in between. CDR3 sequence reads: CASSYVGGEQYF. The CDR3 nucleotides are TGTGCCAGCAGTTACGTAGGGGGCGAGCAGTACTTC.

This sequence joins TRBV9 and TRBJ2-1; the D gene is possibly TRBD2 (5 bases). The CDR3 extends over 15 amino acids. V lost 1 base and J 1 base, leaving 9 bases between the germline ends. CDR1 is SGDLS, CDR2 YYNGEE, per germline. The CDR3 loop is CASSVSGGSYNEQFF. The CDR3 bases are TGTGCCAGCAGCGTATCAGGCGGGTCCTACAATGAGCAGTTCTTC.

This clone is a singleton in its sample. CDR3 in amino acids: CASSSIGQGISGANVLTF. DNA for the CDR3: TGCGCCAGCAGCTCAATAGGACAGGGAATTTCTGGGGCCAACGTCCTGACTTTC. The chain has TRBV5-1 and TRBJ2-6; 8 bases line up with TRBD1. Germline CDR1 reads SGHRS; CDR2 reads YFSETQ. V lost 3 bases to trimming and J lost 1 base; unmatched junction nucleotides: 9. CDR3 length: 18 amino acids.

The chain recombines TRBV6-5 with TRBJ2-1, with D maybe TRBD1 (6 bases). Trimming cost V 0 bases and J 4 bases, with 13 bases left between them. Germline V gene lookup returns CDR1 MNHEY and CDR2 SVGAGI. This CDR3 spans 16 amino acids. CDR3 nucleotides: TGTGCCAGCAGTTACTCGACAGGCCTCGGGTACAATGAGCAGTTCTTC. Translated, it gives CASSYSTGLGYNEQFF.

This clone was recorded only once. The CDR3 spells CASSLVLPRYSNQPQHF. CDR3 sequence (DNA): TGTGCCAGCAGCTTAGTTTTACCCAGATATAGCAATCAGCCCCAGCATTTT. The chain is built from TRBV7-9 and TRBJ1-5; no firm D call. CDR3 size: 17 residues. In germline, CDR1 is SEHNR, CDR2 FQNEAQ (reference sequence). V lost 1 base and J lost 0, with 13 bases in between.

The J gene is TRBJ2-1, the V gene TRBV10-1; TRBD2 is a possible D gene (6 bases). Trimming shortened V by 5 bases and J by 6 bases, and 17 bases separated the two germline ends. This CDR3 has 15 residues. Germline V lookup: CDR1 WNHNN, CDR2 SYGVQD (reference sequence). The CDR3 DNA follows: TGCGCCAGCAGTACGAGGACTAACTCCGCCAATGAGCAGTTCTTC. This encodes CASSTRTNSANEQFF.

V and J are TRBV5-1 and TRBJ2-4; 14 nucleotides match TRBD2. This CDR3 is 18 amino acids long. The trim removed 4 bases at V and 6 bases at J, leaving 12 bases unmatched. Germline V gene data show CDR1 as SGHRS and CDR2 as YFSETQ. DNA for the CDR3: TGCGCCAGCAGCGCCGGGACTAGCGGGAGCCCGACTCTAAACATTCAGTACTTC. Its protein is CASSAGTSGSPTLNIQYF.

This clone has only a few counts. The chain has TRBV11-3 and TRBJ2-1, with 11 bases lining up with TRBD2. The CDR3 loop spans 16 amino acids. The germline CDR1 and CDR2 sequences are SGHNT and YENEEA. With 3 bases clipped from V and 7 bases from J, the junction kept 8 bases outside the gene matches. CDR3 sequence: CASSLGQLAGGNEQFF. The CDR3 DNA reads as TGTGCCAGCAGCTTGGGCCAGCTAGCGGGAGGAAATGAGCAGTTCTTC.

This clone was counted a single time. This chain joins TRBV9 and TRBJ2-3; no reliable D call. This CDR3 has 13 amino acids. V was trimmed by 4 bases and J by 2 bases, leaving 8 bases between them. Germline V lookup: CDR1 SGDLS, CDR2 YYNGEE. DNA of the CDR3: TGTGCCAGCAGCCCCTATAACACAGATACGCAGTATTTT. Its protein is CASSPYNTDTQYF.

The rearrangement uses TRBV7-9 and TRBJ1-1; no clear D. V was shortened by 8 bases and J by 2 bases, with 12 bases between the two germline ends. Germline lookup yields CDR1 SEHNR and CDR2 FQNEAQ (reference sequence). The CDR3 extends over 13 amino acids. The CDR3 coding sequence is TGTGCCAGCCTCCCAGCGGGCAACACTGAAGCTTTCTTT. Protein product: CASLPAGNTEAFF.

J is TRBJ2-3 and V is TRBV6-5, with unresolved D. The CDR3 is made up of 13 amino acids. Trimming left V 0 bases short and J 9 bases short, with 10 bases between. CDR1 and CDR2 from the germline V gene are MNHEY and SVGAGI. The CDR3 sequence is CASSYSIVETQYF. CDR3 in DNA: TGTGCCAGCAGTTACTCGATTGTTGAGACGCAGTATTTT.

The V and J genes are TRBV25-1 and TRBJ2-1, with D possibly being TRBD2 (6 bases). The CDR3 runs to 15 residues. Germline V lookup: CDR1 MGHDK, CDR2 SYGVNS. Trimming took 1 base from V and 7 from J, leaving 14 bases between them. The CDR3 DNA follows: TGTGCCAGCAGTGAATTAGGTGGGGGGAGTAATGAGCAGTTCTTC. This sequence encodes CASSELGGGSNEQFF.

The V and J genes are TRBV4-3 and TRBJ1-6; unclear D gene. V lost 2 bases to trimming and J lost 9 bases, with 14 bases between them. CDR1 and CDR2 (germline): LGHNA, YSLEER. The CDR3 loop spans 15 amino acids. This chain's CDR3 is CASSQSGQGASPLHF. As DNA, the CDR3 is TGCGCCAGCAGCCAATCTGGTCAAGGAGCTTCACCCCTCCACTTT.

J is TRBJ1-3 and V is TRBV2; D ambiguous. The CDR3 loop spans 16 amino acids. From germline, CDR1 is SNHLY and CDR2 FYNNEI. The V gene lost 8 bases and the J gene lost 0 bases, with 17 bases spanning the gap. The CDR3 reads CASSRNTQSSGNTIYF. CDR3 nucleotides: TGTGCCAGCTCGCGGAACACCCAGAGCTCTGGAAACACCATATATTTT.

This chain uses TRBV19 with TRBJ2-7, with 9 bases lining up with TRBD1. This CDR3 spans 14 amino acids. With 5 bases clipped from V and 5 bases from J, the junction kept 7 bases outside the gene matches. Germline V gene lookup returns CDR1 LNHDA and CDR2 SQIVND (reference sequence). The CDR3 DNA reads TGTGCCAGTAGTCCGACAGGGGGTGTCCACGAGCAGTACTTC. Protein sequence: CASSPTGGVHEQYF.